The source of this T cell receptor (beta chain) is a study of blood T cell repertoires in COVID-19 (dated by TCRdb to 2020 to 2022). For the wider study: Samples from collaborators originated in the United States, Italy and Spain and spanned both the acute and convalescent phases of COVID-19. The material from the prospective study consisted of cDNA or gDNA derived from T cells, B-cell-depleted T cells, or PBMCs. Deeply sampled blood TCRbeta repertoires from subjects exposed to, actively infected with, or recovered from COVID-19 were included in the dataset. The repertoires were released in a freely available public database meant as a resource for research on the immune response to SARS-CoV-2. The samples were drawn from two sources: the first 160 participants of the ongoing ImmuneRACE study, and 1,000 to 1,500 subjects contributed by 6 global collaborators. The sample metadata nearly always contained a de-identified subject ID, COVID-19 status, age in years and sex. Where available, HLA class I and class II types were obtained from metadata supplied by the sample provider rather than from assay-based typing. The paper's findings and limits, for the study overall: How much clinical and demographic metadata was included differed by source and by participant, and the metadata was provided uncurated.

Collaborating institutions collected whole blood in K2EDTA tubes following their own protocols. Collaborator samples were shipped for TCRbeta analysis as frozen whole blood, isolated PBMCs, or DNA extracted from either sample type. The immunoSEQ Assay, a bias-controlled multiplex PCR, was used to amplify TCRbeta CDR3 regions from genomic DNA. Per the original workflow: Nucleated cell counts per sample were estimated from amplification of reference gene primers within the assay. Sequence reads were collapsed and filtered to measure the absolute abundance of every unique TCRbeta CDR3 rearrangement. For each sample, productive Simpson clonality was calculated as the square root of Simpson's diversity index over productive rearrangements. Drawn from immuneACCESS, this table holds only the in-frame rearrangements with V and J called that TCRdb kept. Clones are partly lost; checked studies trace under half to an unresolved V gene and leave the rest unexplained. That table supplies the V and J calls and clone size; D and trimming were determined from the DNA. This sample lists over 45,000 clones; around four fifths were detected once. The top ten constitute around 6.1% of the sample.

In the case of this clone: Its antigen remains unidentified. The input lacks base qualities; no much larger clone sits a single base away.

Per the germline V gene, MNHNS is the CDR1 and SASEGT is the CDR2. Trimming accounts for 2 bases at V and 2 bases at J, while the number of junction bases matched to no gene is 9. From its cysteine to its phenylalanine, the CDR3 spans 16 amino acids. Only the CDR3 region is kept as DNA, spanning 48 bases read in frame from base 1. In this chain, TRBV6-1 is recombined with TRBJ2-7; 7 bases in between match TRBD1. This receptor was identified in a woman of 80 years or more with acute or convalescent COVID-19. Sequencing was carried out using peripheral blood. DNA sequence: TGTGCCAGCAGTGAACTCACCGGGACAGAAGCCTACGAGCAGTACTTC. It translates as CASSELTGTEAYEQYF.